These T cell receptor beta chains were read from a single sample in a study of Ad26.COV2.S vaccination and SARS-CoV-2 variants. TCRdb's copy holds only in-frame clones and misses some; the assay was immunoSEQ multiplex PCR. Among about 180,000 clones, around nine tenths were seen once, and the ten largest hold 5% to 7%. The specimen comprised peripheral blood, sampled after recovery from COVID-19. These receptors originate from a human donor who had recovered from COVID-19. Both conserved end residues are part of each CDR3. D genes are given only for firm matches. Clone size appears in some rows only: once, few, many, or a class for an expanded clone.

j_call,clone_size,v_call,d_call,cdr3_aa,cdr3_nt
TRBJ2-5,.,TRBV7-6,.,CASSPTRQETQYF,TGTGCCAGCAGCCCTACTCGGCAAGAGACCCAGTACTTC
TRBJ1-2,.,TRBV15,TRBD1,CATSRGSGQSYGYTF,TGTGCCACCAGCAGAGGATCGGGACAGAGCTATGGCTACACCTTC
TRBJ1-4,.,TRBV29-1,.,CSVRGGINEKLFF,TGCAGCGTTAGAGGAGGGATAAATGAAAAACTGTTTTTT
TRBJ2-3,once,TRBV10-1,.,CASRFLAALTDTQYF,TGCGCCAGCAGATTTTTAGCGGCCCTCACAGATACGCAGTATTTT
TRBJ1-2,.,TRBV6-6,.,CASSLGARVDGYTF,TGTGCCAGCAGTTTAGGGGCCAGGGTGGATGGCTACACCTTC
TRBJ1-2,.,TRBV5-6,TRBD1,CASKGGPGYTF,TGTGCCAGCAAAGGGGGCCCTGGCTACACCTTC
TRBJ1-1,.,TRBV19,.,CASKGGLNTEAFF,TGTGCCAGTAAGGGCGGATTGAACACTGAAGCTTTCTTT
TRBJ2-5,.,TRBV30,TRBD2,CAWGLAGGGETQYF,TGTGCCTGGGGACTAGCGGGGGGAGGAGAGACCCAGTACTTC
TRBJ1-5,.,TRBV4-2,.,CASSQVGHDSNQPQHF,TGTGCCAGCAGCCAAGTGGGACATGATAGCAATCAGCCCCAGCATTTT
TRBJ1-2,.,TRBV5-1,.,CASSLDPQGSYGYTF,TGCGCCAGCAGCTTGGATCCCCAGGGAAGCTATGGCTACACCTTC
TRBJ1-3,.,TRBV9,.,CASSVVGAASGNTIYF,TGTGCCAGCAGCGTAGTCGGGGCAGCTTCTGGAAACACCATATATTTT
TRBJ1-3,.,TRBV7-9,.,CASTLTGSGNTIYF,TGTGCCAGCACTCTGACAGGCTCTGGAAACACCATATATTTT
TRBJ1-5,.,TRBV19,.,CASQTVKGNQPQHF,TGTGCCAGCCAGACAGTGAAAGGCAATCAGCCCCAGCATTTT
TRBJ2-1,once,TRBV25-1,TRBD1,CASRGGQGGRNEQFF,TGTGCCAGCAGGGGGGGACAGGGAGGTCGGAATGAGCAGTTCTTC
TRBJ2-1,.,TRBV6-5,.,CATGPSPLYNEQFF,TGTGCCACCGGGCCCAGCCCCCTTTACAATGAGCAGTTCTTC
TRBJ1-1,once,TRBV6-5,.,CASSYSRGSTEAFF,TGTGCCAGCAGTTACTCGAGGGGATCAACTGAAGCTTTCTTT
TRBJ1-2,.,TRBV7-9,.,CASSLGAGSTGGYTF,TGTGCCAGCAGCTTAGGTGCAGGGAGCACAGGCGGCTACACCTTC
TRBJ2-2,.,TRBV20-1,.,CRPSVTGELFF,TGCAGACCTAGCGTTACCGGGGAGCTGTTTTTT
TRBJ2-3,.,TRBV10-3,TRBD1,CAISGAKTGAVDTQYF,TGTGCCATCAGTGGGGCGAAGACAGGGGCTGTGGATACGCAGTATTTT
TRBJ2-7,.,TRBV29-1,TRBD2,CSVWTSGTTYEQYF,TGCAGCGTTTGGACTAGCGGGACCACCTACGAGCAGTACTTC
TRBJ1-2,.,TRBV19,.,CASSIVEGDYGYTF,TGTGCCAGTAGTATAGTAGAGGGAGACTATGGCTACACCTTC
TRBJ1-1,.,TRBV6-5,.,CASGRSNTEAFF,TGTGCCAGCGGACGGTCGAACACTGAAGCTTTCTTT
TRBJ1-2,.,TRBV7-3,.,CASSLTPAGFPYTF,TGTGCCAGCAGCTTAACCCCGGCGGGTTTCCCCTACACCTTC
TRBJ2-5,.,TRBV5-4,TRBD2,CASSKSGGVIETQYF,TGTGCCAGCAGTAAAAGCGGGGGGGTCATCGAGACCCAGTACTTC
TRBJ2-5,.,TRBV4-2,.,CASRRGSEETQYF,TGTGCCAGCCGCCGGGGGTCAGAAGAGACCCAGTACTTC
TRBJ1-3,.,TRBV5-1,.,CASSLEGQPGNTIYF,TGCGCCAGCAGCTTGGAGGGTCAGCCTGGAAACACCATATATTTT
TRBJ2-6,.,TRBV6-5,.,CASHSGKGGANVLTF,TGTGCCAGCCACTCGGGGAAGGGTGGGGCCAACGTCCTGACTTTC
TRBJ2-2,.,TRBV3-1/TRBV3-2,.,CASSQTRTLNTGELFF,TGTGCCAGCAGCCAAACCCGGACCCTGAACACCGGGGAGCTGTTTTTT
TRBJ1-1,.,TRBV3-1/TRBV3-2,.,CASSQVVGYNTEAFF,TGTGCCAGCAGCCAAGTAGTCGGTTATAACACTGAAGCTTTCTTT
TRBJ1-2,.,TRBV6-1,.,CASSERAAFNYGYTF,TGTGCCAGCAGTGAGCGGGCAGCTTTTAACTATGGCTACACCTTC
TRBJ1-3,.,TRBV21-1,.,CASSKPEGGENTIYF,TGTGCCAGCAGCAAACCAGAAGGGGGCGAAAACACCATATATTTT
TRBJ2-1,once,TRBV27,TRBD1,CASSPDRGGEQFF,TGTGCCAGCAGTCCCGACAGGGGGGGTGAGCAGTTCTTC
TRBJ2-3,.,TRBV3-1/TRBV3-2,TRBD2,CASSQDLTSGGQHTVAADTQYF,TGTGCCAGCAGCCAAGATCTAACTAGCGGGGGCCAACACACTGTTGCCGCAGATACGCAGTATTTT
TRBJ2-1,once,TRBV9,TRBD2,CASSARLATIDNEQFF,TGTGCCAGCAGCGCCCGACTAGCGACTATCGACAATGAGCAGTTCTTC
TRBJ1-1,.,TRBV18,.,CASSPLQEGAFF,TGTGCCAGCTCACCACTACAGGAGGGAGCTTTCTTT
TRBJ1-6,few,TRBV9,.,CASSVASAGLNSPLHF,TGTGCCAGCAGCGTAGCTTCGGCAGGGCTCAATTCACCCCTCCACTTT
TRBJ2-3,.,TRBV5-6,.,CASSLAIVNWPTDTQYF,TGTGCCAGCAGCTTGGCTATAGTGAATTGGCCTACAGATACGCAGTATTTT
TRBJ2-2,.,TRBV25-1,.,CASSWNTGELFF,TGTGCCAGTTCCTGGAACACCGGGGAGCTGTTTTTT
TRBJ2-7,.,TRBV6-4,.,CASSPVGVGEQYF,TGTGCCAGCAGCCCCGTAGGGGTCGGCGAGCAGTACTTC
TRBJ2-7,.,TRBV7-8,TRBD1,CASSLGQGAYYEQYF,TGTGCCAGCAGCTTAGGACAGGGGGCCTACTACGAGCAGTACTTC
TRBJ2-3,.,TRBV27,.,CASSPGLASFADTQYF,TGTGCCAGCAGCCCCGGGTTGGCTAGTTTTGCAGATACGCAGTATTTT
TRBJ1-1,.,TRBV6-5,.,CASTQHADLNTEAFF,TGTGCCAGCACCCAACACGCTGACCTGAACACTGAAGCTTTCTTT
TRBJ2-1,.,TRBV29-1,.,CSVDLLAFSYNEQFF,TGCAGCGTTGACCTCCTAGCGTTCTCCTACAATGAGCAGTTCTTC
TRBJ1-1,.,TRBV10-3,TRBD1,CAISEGDSHTEAFF,TGTGCCATCAGTGAGGGGGACAGCCACACTGAAGCTTTCTTT
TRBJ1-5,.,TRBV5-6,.,CASTSLNGDQPQHF,TGTGCCAGCACCTCCCTAAATGGGGATCAGCCCCAGCATTTT
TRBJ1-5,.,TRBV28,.,CASTRAGGNQPQHF,TGTGCCAGCACCCGGGCGGGCGGCAATCAGCCCCAGCATTTT
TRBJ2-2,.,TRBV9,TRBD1,CASSPLGTDYTGELFF,TGTGCCAGCAGCCCGCTCGGGACAGATTACACCGGGGAGCTGTTTTTT
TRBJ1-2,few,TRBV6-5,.,CASSYSVGEGYTF,TGTGCCAGCAGTTACTCGGTAGGGGAGGGCTACACCTTC
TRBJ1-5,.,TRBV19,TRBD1,CASSRGTGGKPQHF,TGTGCCAGTAGCCGAGGGACAGGGGGCAAGCCCCAGCATTTT
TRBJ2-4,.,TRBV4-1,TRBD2,CASSQDLGRGASNIQYF,TGCGCCAGCAGCCAAGATCTGGGGCGGGGGGCTTCAAACATTCAGTACTTC
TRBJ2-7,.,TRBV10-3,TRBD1,CAISRDRGYEQYF,TGTGCCATCAGTCGAGACAGGGGGTACGAGCAGTACTTC